The source of this T cell receptor (beta chain) is a study of blood T cell repertoires in COVID-19. About the study: Whether acute or convalescent, the COVID-19 samples came from the United States, Italy and Spain.

The table lists this clone with a count of one. Method: immunoSEQ multiplex PCR; TCRdb's copy keeps in-frame clones and lacks some. The sample has about 170,000 clones, approximately 86% seen once. The sample was peripheral blood. The origin of this receptor is a middle-aged woman with COVID-19, enrolled during active disease.

This CDR3 reads CASSLDRSGYEQYV. CDR3 bases: TGTGCCAGCAGCCTAGACAGGTCAGGCTACGAGCAGTACGTC. The V gene is TRBV5-6, the J gene TRBJ2-7; D is possibly TRBD1 (6 bases). This CDR3 spans 14 amino acids. V gave up 4 bases and J gave up 3 bases, with 14 bases separating them. The germline V gene encodes CDR1 SGHDT and CDR2 YYEEEE.